Shown below are 32 T cell receptor beta chains from a single sample sequenced in a study of CD8+CD57+ T cells in acquired aplastic anemia. Template material for TCR beta VDJ and CDR3 profiling consisted of genomic DNA. Each CDR3 protein gets one entry after TCRdb re-called the reads with MiXCR. The sample lists about 40,000 distinct CDR3 sequences, 65% to 70% occurring once. The sequencing sample was made of sorted CD4+, CD8+, or CD8+CD57+ T cells (not recorded which) from PBMCs. The receptors were gathered from a human donor in good health, serving as a control.

This clonotype was detected only a few times. The V and J genes are TRBV19 and TRBJ2-7, with TRBD1 identical over 10 bases. CDR3 length: 13 residues. Germline values: CDR1 LNHDA, CDR2 SQIVND (reference sequence). The ends lost 7 bases at V and 5 bases at J; junction bases unmatched: 5. CDR3 in DNA: TGTGCCAGTATGGGGACAGGGGAACACGAGCAGTACTTC. Protein sequence: CASMGTGEHEQYF.

This chain uses TRBV2 with TRBJ1-4, with D possibly TRBD1 on 5 matching bases. V dropped 6 bases and J dropped 7 bases, with 15 bases sitting between them. This CDR3 comprises 14 residues. In germline, CDR1 is SNHLY, CDR2 FYNNEI. DNA of the CDR3: TGTGCCAGCAGGTGGGACGGCTTGAGTGAAAAACTGTTTTTT. Translating gives CASRWDGLSEKLFF.

This clonotype came up many times. The chain employs TRBV7-3 and TRBJ2-1, with 9 bases fitting TRBD1. With V trimmed by 6 bases and J by 6 bases, 9 bases remained unmatched. The CDR3 has 15 amino acids. Germline CDR1 SGHTA, CDR2 FQGTGA. The CDR3 coding sequence is TGTGCCAGCAGTTCCGGGACAGGGTTTGGCAATGAGCAGTTCTTC. Amino acid sequence: CASSSGTGFGNEQFF.

The V and J genes are TRBV7-8 and TRBJ2-7; D ambiguous. V was clipped by 1 base and J by 6 bases, with 10 bases between them. The CDR3 extends over 13 amino acids. Germline values: CDR1 SGHVS, CDR2 FQNEAQ. The CDR3 nucleotides are TGTGCCAGCAGCTTAGACATTTCCCTCGAGCAGTACGTC. Translating it yields CASSLDISLEQYV.

This clonotype was picked up a small number of times. Compared with germline, one end of the junction differs, possibly owing to a read error. The genes are TRBV10-3 and TRBJ2-3; 9 nucleotides align to TRBD2. This CDR3 has 16 residues. CDR1 and CDR2 from the germline V gene are ENHRY and SYGVKD. The CDR3, as DNA: TGTGCCAGCAGTGACGAAGCGGGAGGAAGCACAGATACGCAGTATTTT. Translated: CASSDEAGGSTDTQYF.

The V and J genes are TRBV19 and TRBJ2-3; D unclear. Trimming shortened V by 4 bases and J by 5 bases, and 7 bases separated the two germline ends. Germline-derived CDR1 and CDR2 are LNHDA and SQIVND (reference sequence). The CDR3 spans 12 residues. In nucleotides, the CDR3 is TGTGCCAGTAGTACACCTGGAGATACGCAGTATTTT. As protein: CASSTPGDTQYF. The full variable domain, in which reference TRBV19 and TRBJ2-3 provide the parts outside the CDR3, is DGGITQSPKYLFRKEGQNVTLSCEQNLNHDAMYWYRQDPGQGLRLIYYSQIVNDFQKGDIAEGYSVSREKKESFPLTVTSAQKNPTAFYLCASSTPGDTQYFGPGTRLTVL.

This clonotype was recorded many times. The chain joins TRBV4-3 to TRBJ1-6; the D gene is possibly TRBD1 (6 bases). There are 17 residues in the CDR3. V was pared by 4 bases and J by 4 bases, with 17 bases between. CDR1 is LGHNA, CDR2 YSLEER, per germline. The CDR3, as DNA: TGCGCCAGCAGCCCCTCGACCGGGACAAAGTATAATTCACCCCTCCACTTT. Protein product: CASSPSTGTKYNSPLHF.

The CDR3 reads CASSLPGLTEKLFF. In DNA form, the CDR3 reads TGTGCCAGCAGCTTACCAGGGCTGACAGAAAAACTGTTTTTT. The chain couples TRBV7-8 to TRBJ1-4; possible D gene TRBD1, 5 bases. CDR1 and CDR2 (germline): SGHVS, FQNEAQ. The CDR3 loop spans 14 amino acids. V shed 2 bases and J shed 8 bases, with 12 bases lying between them.

The chain joins TRBV12-3 or TRBV12-4 to TRBJ1-5; maybe TRBD1 (5 bases). CDR3 length equals 16 residues. Trimming shortened V by 1 base and J by 2 bases, and 12 bases separated the two germline ends. CDR3 bases: TGTGCCAGCAGTTTAGGGCAGGGAAGGGGCAATCAGCCCCAGCATTTT. It is translated as CASSLGQGRGNQPQHF.

The J gene is TRBJ1-2, the V gene TRBV13; 8 positions match TRBD1. Trimming took 0 bases from V and 5 from J; bases not matched to a gene: 5. The CDR3 spans 15 residues. Germline V gene sequence: CDR1 PRHDT, CDR2 FYEKMQ (reference sequence). The CDR3 region is CASSLGSQGAYGYTF. For the CDR3, the DNA is TGTGCCAGCAGCTTAGGGTCCCAGGGGGCTTATGGCTACACCTTC. The full variable domain, completed using reference TRBV13 and TRBJ1-2, is AAGVIQSPRHLIKEKRETATLKCYPIPRHDTVYWYQQGPGQDPQFLISFYEKMQSDKGSIPDRFSAQQFSDYHSELNMSSLELGDSALYFCASSLGSQGAYGYTFGSGTRLTVV.

This clonotype appeared once. The CDR3 does not close with the conserved phenylalanine or tryptophan, likely indicating a read error. This chain links TRBV19 with TRBJ1-1; D not resolved. This CDR3 is built from 15 residues. From germline, CDR1 is LNHDA and CDR2 SQIVND (reference sequence). V shed 3 bases and J shed 3 bases, with 14 bases lying between them. The DNA for the CDR3 is TGTGCCAGTAGTATTTTCCGCTACAGTTACACTGAAGCTTTCTCT. Translated, it gives CASSIFRYSYTEAFS.

Here the CDR3 DNA reads TGTGCCAGCAGCTTTAACAGGGATTCACCCCTCCACTTT. Translation gives CASSFNRDSPLHF. This chain connects TRBV5-8 to TRBJ1-6; maybe TRBD1 (6 bases). V lost 2 bases, J lost 8 bases, and 8 bases lay in between. Germline CDR1 is SGHTS and CDR2 is YDEGEE. CDR3 length equals 13 residues.

The rearrangement joins TRBV20-1 to TRBJ1-2; maybe TRBD1 (5 bases). The CDR3 runs 13 residues. Germline assignment: CDR1 DFQATT and CDR2 SNEGSKA (reference sequence). V gave up 3 bases and J gave up 6 bases, with 14 bases separating them. CDR3 in amino acids: CSARVIGANGYTF. The CDR3, as DNA: TGCAGTGCTAGGGTGATCGGGGCTAATGGCTACACCTTC.

The V gene is TRBV29-1, the J gene TRBJ2-7; 7 positions agree with TRBD1. The germline V gene has CDR1 SQVTM and CDR2 ANQGSEA. CDR3 length equals 12 residues. With 3 bases clipped from V and 6 bases from J, the junction kept 5 bases outside the gene matches. The CDR3 DNA reads as TGCAGCGTTGAGTGGACAGGCCGCGAGCAGTACTTC. It yields the protein CSVEWTGREQYF.

The chain couples TRBV4-1 to TRBJ1-5; 7 bases fit TRBD1. Germline trimming cut 0 bases from V and 2 bases from J; bases unmatched to any gene: 4. Per germline, CDR1 MGHRA and CDR2 YSYEKL. This CDR3 comprises 16 residues. DNA for the CDR3: TGCGCCAGCAGCCAAGAGGGACAGAGGGGCAATCAGCCCCAGCATTTT. It specifies CASSQEGQRGNQPQHF.

V gene TRBV20-1 combines with J gene TRBJ2-7, with 7 bases identical to TRBD1. Germline V gene sequence: CDR1 DFQATT, CDR2 SNEGSKA (reference sequence). J was trimmed by 6 bases and V by 3 bases; bases with no gene match: 11. The CDR3 has 14 residues. CDR3 residues: CSASLGTEPPEQYF. In DNA form, the CDR3 reads TGCAGTGCTAGCCTCGGGACAGAACCTCCCGAGCAGTACTTC.

The chain is built from TRBV10-3 and TRBJ2-7, with D perhaps TRBD1 or TRBD2 (5 bases each). V was clipped by 3 bases and J by 3 bases, with 24 bases between them. The CDR3 has 18 amino acids. Germline assignment: CDR1 ENHRY and CDR2 SYGVKD. CDR3: CAISDSSLGVTLGYEQYF. The CDR3 coding sequence is TGTGCCATCAGTGACTCTTCCTTGGGGGTGACCCTAGGCTACGAGCAGTACTTC.

In this sample, this clonotype turned up many times. The chain combines TRBV3-1 with TRBJ2-3; no clear D gene. Germline lookup yields CDR1 LGHDT and CDR2 YNNKEL (reference sequence). The V end was cut by 0 bases, the J end by 2 bases, with 9 bases between. The CDR3 contains 15 residues. CDR3 sequence: CASSQEPDNTDTQYF. As DNA, the CDR3 is TGTGCCAGCAGCCAAGAGCCCGATAACACAGATACGCAGTATTTT.

The chain couples TRBV20-1 to TRBJ2-1; 7 bases line up with TRBD2. This CDR3 comprises 16 residues. V was clipped by 6 bases and J by 8 bases; unmatched bases: 19. The germline V gene encodes CDR1 DFQATT and CDR2 SNEGSKA (reference sequence). CDR3 bases: TGCAGTGCCAGCAGTTACATTGCGGGGGAGTGGGATGAGCAGTTCTTC. As protein: CSASSYIAGEWDEQFF.

This clonotype was detected a few times. The genes are TRBV2 and TRBJ1-4; 10 bases are a match to TRBD1. CDR3 length: 15 amino acids. Germline V gene data show CDR1 as SNHLY and CDR2 as FYNNEI. V was pared by 1 base and J by 8 bases, with 4 bases of the junction left unmatched. CDR3 residues: CASSEGQGAGEKLFF. Written as DNA, the CDR3 is TGTGCCAGCAGTGAAGGACAGGGGGCCGGAGAAAAACTGTTTTTT. Variable domain in full (rest from reference TRBV2 and TRBJ1-4): EPEVTQTPSHQVTQMGQEVILRCVPISNHLYFYWYRQILGQKVEFLVSFYNNEISEKSEIFDDQFSVERPDGSNFTLKIRSTKLEDSAMYFCASSEGQGAGEKLFFGSGTQLSVL.

V gene TRBV5-4 combines with J gene TRBJ1-1, with D possibly matching TRBD1 (6 bases). This CDR3 is built from 12 residues. V lost 3 bases, J lost 10 bases, and 13 bases lay in between. Germline CDR1 and CDR2: SGHNT and YYREEE (reference sequence). The CDR3 DNA is TGTGCCAGCAGCTACAGGGAGGCGAGAGCTTTCTTT. This encodes CASSYREARAFF.

The chain has TRBV25-1 and TRBJ2-7; the match to TRBD1 covers 9 bases. The CDR3 length is 13 residues. The germline CDR1 and CDR2 sequences are MGHDK and SYGVNS. The junction had 5 bases not matched to a gene; V was cut back by 6 bases and J by 5 bases. The CDR3 DNA sequence: TGTGCCAGCAGAGGACAGGGGTCCCACGAGCAGTACTTC. This gives the protein CASRGQGSHEQYF.

This chain connects TRBV19 to TRBJ1-1, with 8 bases aligning to TRBD1. The length of the CDR3 is 13 residues. V lost 2 bases, J lost 6 bases, and 2 bases stayed unmatched. Looked up from germline, CDR1 is LNHDA and CDR2 is SQIVND (reference sequence). The CDR3 coding sequence is TGTGCCAGTAGTATAATGGACAGGGCTGAAGCTTTCTTT. Its protein is CASSIMDRAEAFF.

This chain connects TRBV2 to TRBJ2-1, with D tentatively TRBD2 (6 bases). The length of the CDR3 is 14 residues. V was clipped by 6 bases and J by 4 bases, with 13 bases between them. CDR1 is SNHLY and CDR2 is FYNNEI in the germline V gene. The CDR3 region has the DNA TGTGCCAGCAGCTTGGCGGGGAAGTACAATGAGCAGTTCTTC. Its protein is CASSLAGKYNEQFF.

This clonotype has more than one count but fewer than ten. The rearrangement links TRBV10-2 to TRBJ2-7, with TRBD2 as a possible D gene (6 bases). Trimming removed 7 bases from V and 2 bases from J, with 15 bases in between. Germline V CDR1 and CDR2: WSHSY, SAAADI. The CDR3 runs 14 residues. The CDR3, as DNA: TGCGCCAGCAACGCCGGGACTCCCCCCTACGAGCAGTACTTC. Protein product: CASNAGTPPYEQYF.

V usage is TRBV10-1 and J usage is TRBJ2-1, with D hard to call. Germline CDR1 and CDR2: WNHNN and SYGVQD (reference sequence). V was clipped by 0 bases and J by 6 bases, with 6 bases between them. CDR3 length: 13 amino acids. CDR3 residues: CASSESMGNEQFF. For the CDR3, the DNA is TGCGCCAGCAGTGAGTCAATGGGCAATGAGCAGTTCTTC.

Relative to its sample, this clonotype is medium-sized. The V gene is TRBV2, the J gene TRBJ1-2; D possibly corresponds to TRBD1 (5 bases). Germline CDR1 and CDR2: SNHLY and FYNNEI. Trimming stripped 2 bases from V and 0 bases from J, with 10 bases between. This CDR3 is 15 amino acids long. CDR3 sequence: CASSEQGRANYGYTF. The CDR3 region has the DNA TGTGCCAGCAGTGAACAGGGTCGGGCTAACTATGGCTACACCTTC.

As regards this clonotype: A junction end diverges from the germline sequence, so it may reflect a read error. V gene TRBV2 combines with J gene TRBJ1-4, with D perhaps matching TRBD1 (5 bases). This CDR3 region has 13 residues. CDR1 and CDR2 from the germline V gene are SNHLY and FYNNEI. The CDR3 loop reads CASSELPREKLFF. Written as DNA, the CDR3 is TGTGCCAGCAGTGAACTGCCCAGGGAAAAACTGTTCTTT.

Turning to this clonotype: Likely a read error: the CDR3 ends without its conserved phenylalanine or tryptophan. Because the CDR3's place on the DNA is in doubt, the DNA is left out and the CDR3 is given as listed by TCRdb. The rearrangement uses TRBV7-3 and TRBJ1-1; the table's D call, TRBD1, was not checked against the DNA. CDR1 and CDR2 from the germline V gene are SGHTA and FQGTGA. The CDR3 is 15 residues long, ends included. This CDR3 is CASSTTGGPNTEAFS.

This chain uses TRBV11-1 with TRBJ2-7, with TRBD1 as a possible D gene (6 bases). The CDR3 spans 16 residues. Per germline, CDR1 SGHAT and CDR2 FQDESV (reference sequence). V lost 8 bases, J lost 2 bases, and 22 bases lay in between. CDR3 amino acids: CASSQPPPTGTYEQYF. The CDR3 DNA sequence: TGTGCCAGCTCACAACCACCTCCCACAGGGACCTACGAGCAGTACTTC.

This chain connects TRBV4-1 to TRBJ2-7; 12 nucleotides align to TRBD1. Losses at the gene ends were 7 bases for V and 5 bases for J; bases not matched to a gene: 3. This CDR3 has 13 amino acids. Germline V gene lookup returns CDR1 MGHRA and CDR2 YSYEKL. In DNA form, the CDR3 reads TGCGCCAGCACTGGGACAGGGGGCAACGAGCAGTACTTC. Its protein product is CASTGTGGNEQYF.

The chain has TRBV29-1 and TRBJ1-2; D not certain. The CDR3 contains 13 residues. V gave up 0 bases and J gave up 5 bases, with 10 bases separating them. The germline CDR1 and CDR2 sequences are SQVTM and ANQGSEA. The CDR3 spells CSVEDPGSYGYTF. For the CDR3, the DNA is TGCAGCGTTGAAGATCCGGGGTCTTATGGCTACACCTTC.